Listed here are 10 T cell receptor beta chains from one sample, sequenced in a study of T cell repertoires in cytomegalovirus infection. Via MiXCR, TCRdb re-called the reads, giving one row per CDR3 protein. The repertoire includes roughly 720,000 distinct CDR3 sequences, roughly 36% of them detected once, and 2.8% sits in the top ten. Sample: PBMCs. These receptors were taken from a human donor in good health (CMV status not recorded). Some clones in this sample may be carry-over from other donors' samples.

The genes are TRBV13 and TRBJ1-2, with D unresolved. From germline, CDR1 is PRHDT and CDR2 FYEKMQ (reference sequence). The V gene lost 5 bases and the J gene lost 4 bases, with 23 bases spanning the gap. CDR3 length: 17 residues. The CDR3 loop is CASSPQLADGLLYGYTF. The CDR3 coding sequence is TGTGCCAGCAGCCCCCAACTTGCGGACGGACTACTCTATGGCTACACCTTC.

This sequence joins TRBV4-1 and TRBJ2-3; D call uncertain. The CDR3 consists of 13 residues. V was trimmed by 0 bases and J by 4 bases, leaving 5 bases between them. The germline CDR1 and CDR2 sequences are MGHRA and YSYEKL. In DNA, the CDR3 is TGCGCCAGCAGCCAAGAGGAAGCAGATACGCAGTATTTT. Amino acid sequence: CASSQEEADTQYF.

In DNA form, the CDR3 reads TGCAGCGGGACACAGGGGTTGAACACTGAAGCTTTCTTT. Protein: CSGTQGLNTEAFF. This chain uses TRBV29-1 with TRBJ1-1, with TRBD1 identical over 7 bases. Germline lookup yields CDR1 SQVTM and CDR2 ANQGSEA. This CDR3 comprises 13 residues. The ends lost 7 bases at V and 0 bases at J; junction bases unmatched: 5.

Of note for this clonotype: This may be a read error, as it is one base from a much larger clone. The V gene is TRBV11-2, the J gene TRBJ2-5, with 8 nucleotides matching TRBD2. Unmatched junction bases numbered 10, after V lost 1 base and J lost 9 bases. CDR1 SGHAT and CDR2 FQNNGV come from the germline V gene. The CDR3 extends over 15 amino acids. The DNA of the CDR3 is TGTGCCAGCAGCTTAGGACTAGCGAATCGTGAGCCCCAGTACTTC. Protein product: CASSLGLANREPQYF.

The V call is TRBV28, the J call TRBJ1-2; 7 bases map to TRBD1. This CDR3 has 13 residues. CDR1 and CDR2 (germline): MDHEN, SYDVKM. The ends lost 6 bases at V and 7 bases at J; junction bases unmatched: 8. The CDR3 DNA sequence: TGTGCCAGCAGAATGGGGACAGCTCCTGGCTACACCTTC. This encodes CASRMGTAPGYTF.

This clonotype turned up a few times. One end of the junction fails to match germline, which may point to a read error. J is TRBJ2-2 and V is TRBV4-1; no definite D call. The germline gives CDR1 MGHRA, CDR2 YSYEKL. CDR3 length: 16 residues. CDR3 residues: CASSQARSVNTGELFF. The DNA of the CDR3 is TGTGCCAGCAGCCAAGCCAGATCGGTCAACACCGGGGAGCTGTTTTTT.

This clonotype occurred a few times. With a much larger clone just one base away, this may be a read error. The rearrangement joins TRBV28 to TRBJ2-4; D call uncertain. V lost 3 bases and J lost 1, with 1 base in between. Germline loops: CDR1 MDHEN, CDR2 SYDVKM. The length of the CDR3 is 12 residues. This CDR3 is CASSFAKNIQYF. The CDR3 DNA follows: TGTGCCAGCAGTTTTGCCAAAAACATTCAGTACTTC.

This clonotype was recorded only once. A read error may explain this, as a much larger clone is one base away. The chain couples TRBV7-2 to TRBJ1-4, with D perhaps matching TRBD1 (6 bases). Germline values: CDR1 SGHTA, CDR2 FQGNSA. The CDR3 is 16 amino acids. The CDR3 coding sequence is TGTGCCAGCAGCCCTATGGGACGGGGGGCCGGTGAAAAACCGTTTTTT. Its translation: CASSPMGRGAGEKPFF.

The table lists this clonotype with a count of one. This chain joins TRBV27 and TRBJ1-2; 8 bases align to TRBD1. The CDR3 sequence is 13 residues long. The germline V gene has CDR1 MNHEY and CDR2 SMNVEV (reference sequence). The V segment lost 6 bases and the J segment 5 bases; nucleotides outside the gene matches: 5. This CDR3 reads CASSYRGGYGYTF. CDR3 sequence (DNA): TGTGCCAGCAGCTACAGGGGGGGGTATGGCTACACCTTC.

This chain links TRBV7-3 with TRBJ2-7; 8 bases align to TRBD1. The CDR3 is 15 residues long. V dropped 5 bases and J dropped 6; count of bases not matched to a gene: 12. CDR1 SGHTA and CDR2 FQGTGA come from the germline V gene. CDR3 amino acids: CASSPGQVVGSEQYF. CDR3 DNA: TGTGCCAGCAGCCCGGGACAGGTGGTGGGGAGCGAGCAGTACTTC.